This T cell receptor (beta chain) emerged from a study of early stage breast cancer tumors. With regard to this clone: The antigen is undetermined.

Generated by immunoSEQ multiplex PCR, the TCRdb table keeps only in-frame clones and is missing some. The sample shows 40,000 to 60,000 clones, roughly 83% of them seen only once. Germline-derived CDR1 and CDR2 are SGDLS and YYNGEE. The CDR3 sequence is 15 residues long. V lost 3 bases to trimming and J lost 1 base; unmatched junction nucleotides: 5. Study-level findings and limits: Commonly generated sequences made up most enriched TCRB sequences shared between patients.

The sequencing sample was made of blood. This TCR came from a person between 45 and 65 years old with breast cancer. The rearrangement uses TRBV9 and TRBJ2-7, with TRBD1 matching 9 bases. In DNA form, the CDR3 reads TGTGCCAGCAGCGCCGGGACAGGGTGGTCCTACGAGCAGTACTTC. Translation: CASSAGTGWSYEQYF.